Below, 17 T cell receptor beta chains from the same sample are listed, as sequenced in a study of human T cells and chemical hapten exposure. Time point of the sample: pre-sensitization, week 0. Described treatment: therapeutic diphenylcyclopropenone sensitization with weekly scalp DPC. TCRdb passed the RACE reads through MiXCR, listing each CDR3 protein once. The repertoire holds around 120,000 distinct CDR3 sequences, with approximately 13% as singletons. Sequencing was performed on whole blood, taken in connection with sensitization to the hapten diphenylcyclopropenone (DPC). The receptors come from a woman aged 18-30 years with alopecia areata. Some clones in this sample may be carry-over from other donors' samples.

The CDR3 nucleotides are TGTGCCAGCAGCCCACCACAGGGTCGGGCCACTGAAGCTTTCTTT. As protein: CASSPPQGRATEAFF. The chain has TRBV7-3 and TRBJ1-1; D perhaps matches TRBD1 (6 bases). This CDR3 has 15 amino acids. The V end lost 5 bases, the J end lost 4 bases, and 17 bases lay between the germline ends. In germline, CDR1 is SGHTA, CDR2 FQGTGA.

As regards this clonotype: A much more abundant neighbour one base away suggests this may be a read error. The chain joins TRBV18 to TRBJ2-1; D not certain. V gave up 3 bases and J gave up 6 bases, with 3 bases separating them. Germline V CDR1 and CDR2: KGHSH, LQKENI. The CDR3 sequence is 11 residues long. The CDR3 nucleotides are TGTGCCAGCTCACCTCCCAATGAGCAGTTCTTC. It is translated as CASSPPNEQFF.

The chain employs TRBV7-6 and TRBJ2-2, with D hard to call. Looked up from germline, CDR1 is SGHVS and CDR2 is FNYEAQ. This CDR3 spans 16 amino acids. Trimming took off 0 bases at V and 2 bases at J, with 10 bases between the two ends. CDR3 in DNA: TGTGCCAGCAGCTTAGCGATGGACCTAAACACCGGGGAGCTGTTTTTT. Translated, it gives CASSLAMDLNTGELFF.

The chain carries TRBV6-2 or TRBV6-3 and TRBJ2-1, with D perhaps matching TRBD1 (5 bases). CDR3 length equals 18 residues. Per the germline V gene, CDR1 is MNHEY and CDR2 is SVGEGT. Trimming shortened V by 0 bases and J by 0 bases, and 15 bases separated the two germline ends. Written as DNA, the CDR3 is TGTGCCAGCAGTTACTCGGTAAGGGGATACCACTCCTACAATGAGCAGTTCTTC. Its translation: CASSYSVRGYHSYNEQFF.

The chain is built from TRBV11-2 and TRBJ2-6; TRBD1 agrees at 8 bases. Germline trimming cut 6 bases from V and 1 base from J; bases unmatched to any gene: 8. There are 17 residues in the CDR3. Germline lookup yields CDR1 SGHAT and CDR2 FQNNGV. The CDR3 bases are TGTGCCAGCAGTTACAGGACAGGGTATTCTGGGGCCAACGTCCTGACTTTC. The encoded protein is CASSYRTGYSGANVLTF.

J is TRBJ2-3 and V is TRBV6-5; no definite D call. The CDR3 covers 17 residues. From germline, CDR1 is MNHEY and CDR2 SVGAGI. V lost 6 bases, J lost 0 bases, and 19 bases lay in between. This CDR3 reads CASSLLFMGVSTDTQYF. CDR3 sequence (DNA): TGTGCCAGCAGCCTACTTTTCATGGGCGTTAGCACAGATACGCAGTATTTT.

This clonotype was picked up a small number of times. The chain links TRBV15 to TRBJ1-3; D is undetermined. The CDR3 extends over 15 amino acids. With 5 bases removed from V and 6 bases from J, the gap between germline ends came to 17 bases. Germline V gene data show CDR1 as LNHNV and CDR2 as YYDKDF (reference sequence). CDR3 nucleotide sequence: TGTGCCACCAGCGGACTCACCTTAGTTGAAAACACCATATATTTT. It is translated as CATSGLTLVENTIYF.

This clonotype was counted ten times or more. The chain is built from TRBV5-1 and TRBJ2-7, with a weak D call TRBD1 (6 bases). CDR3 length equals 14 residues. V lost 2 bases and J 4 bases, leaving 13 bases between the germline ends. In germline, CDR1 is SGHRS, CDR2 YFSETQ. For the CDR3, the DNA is TGCGCCAGCAGCTTCACGGGACAAGATTACGAGCAGTACTTC. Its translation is CASSFTGQDYEQYF.

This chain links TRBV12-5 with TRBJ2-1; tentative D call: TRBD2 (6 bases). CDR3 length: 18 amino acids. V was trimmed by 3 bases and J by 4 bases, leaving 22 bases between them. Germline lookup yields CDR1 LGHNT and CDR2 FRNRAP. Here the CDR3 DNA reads TGTGCTAGTGGTTTTTCAGTCGTGGAGGGGCGGTGGTACAATGAGCAGTTCTTC. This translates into CASGFSVVEGRWYNEQFF.

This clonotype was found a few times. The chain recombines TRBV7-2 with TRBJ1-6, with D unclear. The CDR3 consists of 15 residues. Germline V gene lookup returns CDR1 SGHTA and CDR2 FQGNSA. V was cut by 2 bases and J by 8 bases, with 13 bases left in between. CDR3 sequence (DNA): TGTGCCAGCAGCTTATTATCCTCTCATGATTCACCCCTCCACTTT. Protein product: CASSLLSSHDSPLHF.

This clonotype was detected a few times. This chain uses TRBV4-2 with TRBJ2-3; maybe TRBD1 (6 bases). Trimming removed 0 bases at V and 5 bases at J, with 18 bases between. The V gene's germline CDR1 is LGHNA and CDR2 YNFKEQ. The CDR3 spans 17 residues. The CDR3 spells CASSQDRGGEDEDTQYF. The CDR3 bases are TGTGCCAGCAGCCAAGATCGAGGGGGTGAGGACGAAGATACGCAGTATTTT.

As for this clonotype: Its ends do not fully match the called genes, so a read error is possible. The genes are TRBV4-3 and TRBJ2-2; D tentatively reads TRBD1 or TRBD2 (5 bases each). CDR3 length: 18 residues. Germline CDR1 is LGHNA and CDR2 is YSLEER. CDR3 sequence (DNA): TGCGCCAGCGGCCAAGATCCGGGGCGATGGGGTAGCCGCAGGGAGCTGTTTTTT. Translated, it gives CASGQDPGRWGSRRELFF.

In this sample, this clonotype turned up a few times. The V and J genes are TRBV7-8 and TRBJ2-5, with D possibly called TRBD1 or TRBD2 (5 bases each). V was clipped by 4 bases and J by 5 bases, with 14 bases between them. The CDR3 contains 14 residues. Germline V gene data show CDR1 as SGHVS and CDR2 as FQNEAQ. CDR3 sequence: CASSSGPQIETQYF. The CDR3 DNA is TGTGCCAGCAGCTCGGGGCCGCAAATTGAGACCCAGTACTTC.

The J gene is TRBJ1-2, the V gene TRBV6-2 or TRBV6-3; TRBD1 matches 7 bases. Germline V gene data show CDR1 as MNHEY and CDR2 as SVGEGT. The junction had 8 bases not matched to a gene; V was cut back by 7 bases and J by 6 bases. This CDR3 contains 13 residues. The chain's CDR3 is CASKEDRVDGYTF. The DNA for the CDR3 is TGTGCCAGCAAAGAAGACAGGGTAGATGGCTACACCTTC.

CDR3 amino acids: CASKDRGPDTQYF. The CDR3 DNA is TGTGCCAGCAAGGACAGGGGCCCAGATACGCAGTATTTT. The J gene is TRBJ2-3, the V gene TRBV6-2 or TRBV6-3; TRBD1 agrees at 9 bases. The germline V gene has CDR1 MNHEY and CDR2 SVGEGT. Germline trimming cut 7 bases from V and 4 bases from J; bases unmatched to any gene: 3. The CDR3 is 13 residues long.

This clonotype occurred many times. DNA of the CDR3: TGTGCCAGCAGCCGAGGGTTTGGAAACACCATATATTTT. Its translation is CASSRGFGNTIYF. J is TRBJ1-3 and V is TRBV6-5; the D is unclear. Germline-derived CDR1 and CDR2 are MNHEY and SVGAGI. V was shortened by 6 bases and J by 3 bases, with 9 bases between the two germline ends. CDR3 length equals 13 residues.

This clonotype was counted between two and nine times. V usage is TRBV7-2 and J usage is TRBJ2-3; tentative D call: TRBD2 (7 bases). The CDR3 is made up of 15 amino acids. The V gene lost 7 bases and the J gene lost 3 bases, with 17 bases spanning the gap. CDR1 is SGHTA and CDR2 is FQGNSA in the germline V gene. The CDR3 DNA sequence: TGTGCCAGCACCCCTCGGGGGGCCTGGACAGATACGCAGTATTTT. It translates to CASTPRGAWTDTQYF.